This T cell receptor beta chain derives from a study of CD8 T cells in ankylosing spondylitis. Study results and limitations: Apparently characteristic of ankylosing spondylitis blood was a TCR beta motif (eight highly homologous variants). Enrichment of disease-linked clones was reportedly significant in matched ankylosing spondylitis synovial fluid.

With regard to this clonotype: What it binds is not known. A much bigger clone sits one base away, suggesting this may be a read error.

Quantitative barcoded 5'-RACE was used to prepare TCR beta libraries. Using its own MiXCR run on the 5' RACE reads, TCRdb lists one record per CDR3 protein. The sample contains about 92,000 distinct CDR3 sequences, 7.5% to 9% of which appear only once. The CDR3 spans 16 residues. Per the germline V gene, CDR1 is SGHTA and CDR2 is FQGNSA. The source material was blood, either unsorted or a sorted T cell fraction (not recorded which). This TCR came from a male donor with ankylosing spondylitis or in good health (not recorded which). The chain links TRBV7-2 to TRBJ2-3; TRBD1 matches at 7 bases. The CDR3 sequence is CASNLEGAIAEDTQYF. The CDR3 nucleotides are TGTGCCAGCAACTTAGAGGGGGCCATAGCAGAGGATACGCAGTATTTT.